A selection of T cell receptor beta chains follows, all from one sample in a study of Graves' ophthalmopathy and Graves' hyperthyroidism. Via MiXCR, TCRdb re-called the multiplex PCR reads, giving one row per CDR3 protein. The sample has about 1.2 million distinct CDR3 sequences, roughly two fifths seen once. The sample comprised peripheral blood or thyroid tissue (not recorded which). These receptors originate from an adult man with Graves' hyperthyroidism. Both conserved end residues are part of each CDR3. A D gene is named only where the DNA matches it firmly. Where a row states a size, it is once, few, many or the class of an expanded clone; other rows omit it.

j_gene,d_gene,abundance,v_gene,CDR3nt,CDR3aa
TRBJ1-2,NA,NA,TRBV15,TGTGCCACCAGCAAAGATTACGGGTTGGTTGACTATGGCTACACCTTC,CATSKDYGLVDYGYTF
TRBJ1-4,NA,few,TRBV4-1,TGCGCCAGCAGCCAAGATAGAGGGTCGGTGTTTTTT,CASSQDRGSVFF
TRBJ2-2,NA,NA,TRBV29-1,TGCAGCGTTGATTTATCCGGGGAGCTGTTTTTT,CSVDLSGELFF
TRBJ1-1,TRBD1,NA,TRBV6-2/TRBV6-3,TGTGCCAGCAATGAGGACAGGGTTGAAGCTTTCTTT,CASNEDRVEAFF
TRBJ1-1,NA,NA,TRBV7-2,TGTGCCGGCACCTCAGTCGCGGGGCAGAACACTGAAGCTTTCTTT,CAGTSVAGQNTEAFF
TRBJ2-7,NA,many,TRBV9,TGTGCCAGCAGCGTCAGGGGTCTCAACTACGAGCAGTACTTC,CASSVRGLNYEQYF
TRBJ1-5,NA,NA,TRBV6-5,TGTGCCAGCAGACTACTGCAGGGTGGGGGCAATCAGCCCCAGCATTTT,CASRLLQGGGNQPQHF
TRBJ1-5,NA,NA,TRBV10-3,TGTGCCATCAAGAGTGCCGGGACATCAGATCAGCCCCAGCATTTT,CAIKSAGTSDQPQHF
TRBJ2-7,NA,few,TRBV7-9,TGTGCCAGCAGTGAACCCCACCGGGCCTCTTCCTACGAGCAGTACTTC,CASSEPHRASSYEQYF
TRBJ2-7,NA,few,TRBV2,TGTGCCAGCAGTCCACCTTACACCGGTAGGCCCGATTCCTACGAGCAGTACTTC,CASSPPYTGRPDSYEQYF
TRBJ2-5,TRBD2,NA,TRBV2,TGTGCCAGCAGTGATGACGGGGGGGTTGGGCAGCCCCAGTACTTC,CASSDDGGVGQPQYF
TRBJ2-7,NA,few,TRBV12-3/TRBV12-4,TGTGCCAGCAGTTTAGCTCTGGACAGAACCTACGAGCAGTACTTC,CASSLALDRTYEQYF
TRBJ2-7,NA,many,TRBV2,TGTGCCAGCAGTGACGGCTCACTCTCCTACGAGCAGTACTTC,CASSDGSLSYEQYF
TRBJ1-2,TRBD1,NA,TRBV29-1,TGCAGCGTTACAGGGACAGGGCATGGCTATGGCTACACCTTC,CSVTGTGHGYGYTF
TRBJ1-5,NA,NA,TRBV4-3,TGCGCCAGCAGCCAAGAGGAATCCACAGTTGGCAATCAGCCCCAGCATTTT,CASSQEESTVGNQPQHF
TRBJ2-7,TRBD1,many,TRBV7-6,TGTGCCAGCAGCTTAGTACAGGGGCTTTCCTACGAGCAGTACTTC,CASSLVQGLSYEQYF
TRBJ2-2,TRBD2,few,TRBV5-1,TGCGCCAGCAGCTCAGGACTAGCCGGAGTATGGAACACCGGGGAGCTGTTTTTT,CASSSGLAGVWNTGELFF
TRBJ2-7,NA,once,TRBV10-2,TGTGCCAGCAGTTACAGTGAGATCTACGAGCAGTACTTC,CASSYSEIYEQYF
TRBJ2-7,NA,NA,TRBV20-1,TGCAGTGCTAGACTTGGGGGGTACGAGCAGTACTTC,CSARLGGYEQYF
TRBJ2-7,TRBD2,NA,TRBV14,TGTGCCAGCAGCCGCGGCCTAGCGGGAAGCGAGCGGTACTTC,CASSRGLAGSERYF
TRBJ2-2,NA,NA,TRBV29-1,TGCAGCCCCAGGATCCCCCACCATCAAGGCACCGGGGAGCTGTTTTTT,CSPRIPHHQGTGELFF
TRBJ1-2,TRBD1,NA,TRBV5-6,TGTGCCTGGAGTGTACAGGGGACAGGGGGCTCGGGCTACACCTTC,CAWSVQGTGGSGYTF
TRBJ2-5,NA,many,TRBV7-6,TGTGCCAGCAGCTTAGCAGGGACGGTGGAGACCCAGTACTTC,CASSLAGTVETQYF
TRBJ1-2,TRBD1,NA,TRBV9,TGTGCCAGCAGCGTAACAGGACAGGGACTACCCTATGGCTACACCTTC,CASSVTGQGLPYGYTF
TRBJ2-5,NA,many,TRBV19,TGTGCCAGTAGTGTCCGTGAATCCAGGGAGACCCAGTACTTC,CASSVRESRETQYF
TRBJ2-7,NA,many,TRBV7-9,TGTGCCAGCAGCTTGGCAGTCTTGGCGGACGAGCAGTACTTC,CASSLAVLADEQYF
TRBJ2-7,TRBD2,NA,TRBV20-1,TGCAGTGCGGGAGCGGGAGGGCAGTCCTACGAGCAGTACTTC,CSAGAGGQSYEQYF
TRBJ1-1,NA,many,TRBV4-3,TGCGCCAGCAGCTATTTCATGAACACTGAAGCTTTCTTT,CASSYFMNTEAFF
TRBJ1-5,TRBD1,NA,TRBV5-1,TGCGCCAGCAGCTTGGAGTTTTGGGACAGTAATCAGCCCCAGCATTTT,CASSLEFWDSNQPQHF
TRBJ2-7,NA,NA,TRBV7-3,TGTGCCAGCAGCTTAGCGGGCGGAGATCAGTACTTC,CASSLAGGDQYF
TRBJ2-5,TRBD2,NA,TRBV20-1,TGCAGTGCTAGAGGGGCAGGCGCGGGGGGGGCCGAACAAGAGACCCAGTACTTC,CSARGAGAGGAEQETQYF
TRBJ2-5,TRBD1,NA,TRBV9,TGTGCCAGCAGCCACCAGGGGGTTTCGCGAGAGACCCAGTACTTC,CASSHQGVSRETQYF
TRBJ1-6,NA,NA,TRBV5-6,TGTGCCAGCAGCGGGGCCTCTAGGGAGAATTCACCCCTCCACTTT,CASSGASRENSPLHF
TRBJ1-4,NA,many,TRBV13,TGTGCCAGCAGCATCGACCGGGAGACGACGAATGAAAAACTGTTTTTT,CASSIDRETTNEKLFF
TRBJ1-1,NA,NA,TRBV29-1,TGCAGCGTTGAAACTAGGGTTAGTGAAGCTTTCTTT,CSVETRVSEAFF
TRBJ1-1,NA,NA,TRBV30,TGTGCCTGGAGTGTCCCCCCGAACACTGAAGCTTTCTTT,CAWSVPPNTEAFF